This record concerns one T cell receptor (beta chain) sequence. What it binds is unknown. These data belong to a study of T-cell memory formation after mild COVID-19. Looking at the study overall: For the most part, TCR clusters were specific to one donor.

Germline V CDR1 and CDR2: SGHRS, YFSETQ. The V end lost 0 bases, the J end lost 7 bases, and 7 bases lay between the germline ends. This CDR3 contains 12 residues. Study results and caveats: Some clones that responded turned up in pre-infection memory, which suggests that cross-reactive memory joined in. SARS-CoV-2 specificity was not confirmed for second-wave clones peaking on day 37.

Researchers used 5'RACE with constant-segment primers to make TCR alpha and TCR beta cDNA libraries that carry sample barcodes and UMIs. TCRdb used MiXCR to reprocess the 5' RACE reads, holding one entry per CDR3 protein. The table has 300,000 to 400,000 distinct CDR3 sequences, approximately 14% seen once; the top ten hold 22%. The rearrangement links TRBV5-1 to TRBJ1-2; D is ambiguous. Sequenced sample: PBMCs or a T cell subset sorted from them (not recorded which). This receptor was taken from a man aged 18-30 years who had mild COVID-19 (a few samples of this study predate the infection). Cell type and time point are not known. The CDR3 bases are TGCGCCAGCAGCTTGGAGGACGTTGGCTACACCTTC. As protein: CASSLEDVGYTF.